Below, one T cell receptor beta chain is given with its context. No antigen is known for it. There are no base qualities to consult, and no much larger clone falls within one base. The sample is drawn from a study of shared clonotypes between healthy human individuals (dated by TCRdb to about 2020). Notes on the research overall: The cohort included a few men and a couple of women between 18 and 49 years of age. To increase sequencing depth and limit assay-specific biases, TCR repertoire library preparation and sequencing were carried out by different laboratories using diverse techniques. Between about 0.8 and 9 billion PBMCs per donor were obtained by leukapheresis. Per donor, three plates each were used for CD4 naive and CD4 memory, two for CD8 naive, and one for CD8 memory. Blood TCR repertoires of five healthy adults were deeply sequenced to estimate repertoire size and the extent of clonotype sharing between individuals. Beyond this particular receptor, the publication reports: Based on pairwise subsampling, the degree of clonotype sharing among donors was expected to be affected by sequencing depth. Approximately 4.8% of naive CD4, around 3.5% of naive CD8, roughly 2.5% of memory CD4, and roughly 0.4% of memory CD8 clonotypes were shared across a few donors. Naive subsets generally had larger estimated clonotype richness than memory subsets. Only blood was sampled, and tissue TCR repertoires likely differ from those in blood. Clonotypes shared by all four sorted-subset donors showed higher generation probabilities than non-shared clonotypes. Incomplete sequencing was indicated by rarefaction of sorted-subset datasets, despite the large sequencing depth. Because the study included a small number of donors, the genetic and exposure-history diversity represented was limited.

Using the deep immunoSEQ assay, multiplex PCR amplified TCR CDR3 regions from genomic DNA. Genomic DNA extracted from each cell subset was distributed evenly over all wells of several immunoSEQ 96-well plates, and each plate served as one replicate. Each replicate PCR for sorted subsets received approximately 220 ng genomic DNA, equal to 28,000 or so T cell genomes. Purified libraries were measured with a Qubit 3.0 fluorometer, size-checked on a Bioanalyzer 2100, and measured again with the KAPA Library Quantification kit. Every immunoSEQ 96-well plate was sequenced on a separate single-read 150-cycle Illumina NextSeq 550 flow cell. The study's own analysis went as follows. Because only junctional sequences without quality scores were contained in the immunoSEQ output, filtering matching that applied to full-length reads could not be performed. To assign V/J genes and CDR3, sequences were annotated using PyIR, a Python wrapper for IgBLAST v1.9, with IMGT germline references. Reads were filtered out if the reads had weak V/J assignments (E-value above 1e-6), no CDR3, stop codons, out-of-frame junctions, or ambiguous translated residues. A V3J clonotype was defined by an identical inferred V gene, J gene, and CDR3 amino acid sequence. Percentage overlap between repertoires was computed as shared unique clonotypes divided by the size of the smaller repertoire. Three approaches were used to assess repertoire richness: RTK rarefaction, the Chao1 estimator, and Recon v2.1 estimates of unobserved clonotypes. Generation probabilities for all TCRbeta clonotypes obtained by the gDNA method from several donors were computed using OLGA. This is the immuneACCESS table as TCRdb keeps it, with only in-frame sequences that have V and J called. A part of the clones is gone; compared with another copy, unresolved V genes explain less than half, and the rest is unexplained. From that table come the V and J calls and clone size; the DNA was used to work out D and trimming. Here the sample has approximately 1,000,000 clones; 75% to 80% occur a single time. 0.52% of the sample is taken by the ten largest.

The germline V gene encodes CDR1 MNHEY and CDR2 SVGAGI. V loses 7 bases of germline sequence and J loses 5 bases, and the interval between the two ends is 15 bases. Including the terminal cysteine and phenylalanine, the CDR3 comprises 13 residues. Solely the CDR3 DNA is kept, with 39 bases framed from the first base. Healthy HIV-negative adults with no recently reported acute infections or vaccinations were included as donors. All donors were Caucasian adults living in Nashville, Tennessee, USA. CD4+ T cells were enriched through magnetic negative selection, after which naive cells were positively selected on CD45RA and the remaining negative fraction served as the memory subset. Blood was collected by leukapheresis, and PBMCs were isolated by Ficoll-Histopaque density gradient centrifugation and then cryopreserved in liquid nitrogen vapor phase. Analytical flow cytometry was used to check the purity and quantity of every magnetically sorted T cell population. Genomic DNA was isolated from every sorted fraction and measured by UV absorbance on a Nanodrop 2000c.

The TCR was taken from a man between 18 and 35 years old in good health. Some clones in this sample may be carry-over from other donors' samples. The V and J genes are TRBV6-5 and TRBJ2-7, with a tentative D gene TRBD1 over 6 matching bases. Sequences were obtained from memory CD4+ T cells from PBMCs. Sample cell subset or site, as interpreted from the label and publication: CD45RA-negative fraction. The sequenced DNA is TGTGCCAGCACCCCCGGGACACCTGACGAGCAGTACTTC. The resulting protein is CASTPGTPDEQYF.